Listed below are T cell receptor beta chains from one sample, sequenced in a study of early T cells in non-severe SARS-CoV-2 infection. TCRdb re-analysed the 5' RACE reads in MiXCR, keeping a single row per CDR3 protein. The sample has tens of thousands of distinct CDR3 sequences; 11% are singletons. Sequenced material: whole blood. These receptor sequences come from an adult who was a healthcare worker with PCR-confirmed SARS-CoV-2 infection or an uninfected control (not recorded which). The CDR3 runs from the conserved cysteine through the conserved F or W. A D gene is named only where the DNA matches it firmly. Only some rows state a clone size, as once, few, many or a class for expanded clones.

d_call cdr3_length j_call clone_size v_call cdr3_nt cdr3_aa
. 14 TRBJ2-1 . TRBV19 TGTGCCAGTACATGGGGACCAGGGGTTGTTGAGCAGTTCTTC CASTWGPGVVEQFF
. 12 TRBJ2-2 many TRBV2 TGTGCCAGCCTATCGCGGGGCGGGGAGCTGTTTTTT CASLSRGGELFF
. 16 TRBJ2-7 many TRBV21-1 TGTGCCAGCAGCGAAACGGATACCGGAGTGGTGTACGAGCAGTACTTC CASSETDTGVVYEQYF
. 12 TRBJ1-1 many TRBV29-1 TGCAGCGTTCACAGGGAGGGCACTGAAGCTTTCTTT CSVHREGTEAFF
TRBD2 16 TRBJ2-5 many TRBV11-2 TGTGCCAGCAGCTTTACTAGCGGGAGTGGAAGTGAGACCCAGTACTTC CASSFTSGSGSETQYF
TRBD2 12 TRBJ2-7 few TRBV12-3/TRBV12-4 TGTGCCAGCAGCCGAGGACTAGTCGAGCAGTACTTC CASSRGLVEQYF
TRBD2 20 TRBJ2-3 many TRBV11-2 TGTGCCAGCAGCTCCCCGACTAGCGGGGGGGGAAATCCTAGCACAGATACGCAGTATTTT CASSSPTSGGGNPSTDTQYF
. 16 TRBJ1-6 . TRBV6-5 TGTGCCAGCAGCCGACGGGCAGGGACGGGTAATTCACCCCTCCACTTT CASSRRAGTGNSPLHF
. 14 TRBJ1-4 many TRBV7-6 TGTGCCAGCAGCTTGGGGACGGTTGAATGGAAACTGTTTTTT CASSLGTVEWKLFF
. 15 TRBJ2-3 . TRBV29-1 TGCAGCGTGAGACAGGAAAATTTGAGCACAGATACGCAGTATTTT CSVRQENLSTDTQYF
. 13 TRBJ2-7 . TRBV5-1 TGCGCCAGCAGCTTGGAGGTGTTGTACGAGCAGTACTTC CASSLEVLYEQYF
. 13 TRBJ2-7 many TRBV20-1 TGCAGTGCTATCCGGAGGGGGTCCTACGAGCAGTACTTC CSAIRRGSYEQYF
. 14 TRBJ2-2 . TRBV20-1 TGCAGTGCTAGGAGCAGGAGGAACACCGGGGAGCTGTTTTTT CSARSRRNTGELFF
. 13 TRBJ2-7 . TRBV20-1 TGCAGTGCTAGTTCCAGTAGCTCCTACGAGCAGTACTTC CSASSSSSYEQYF
TRBD2 15 TRBJ2-2 many TRBV9 TGTGCCAGCAGCCCGAGGGAGGGCGGCACCGGGGAGCTGTTTTTT CASSPREGGTGELFF
. 13 TRBJ2-7 many TRBV7-9 TGTGCCAGCAGCTCCACTAGTTCCTACGAGCAGTACTTC CASSSTSSYEQYF
. 13 TRBJ1-1 . TRBV30 TGTGCCTGGGGTACAGGGTTGGGCACTGAAGCTTTCTTT CAWGTGLGTEAFF
TRBD1 15 TRBJ2-7 many TRBV10-3 TGTGCCATCAGCCCGGGACAGGGGTATTCCTACGAGCAGTACTTC CAISPGQGYSYEQYF
TRBD1 13 TRBJ2-7 . TRBV10-3 TGTGCCATCAGGTCCGGGACAGGGAACGAGCAGTACTTC CAIRSGTGNEQYF
. 9 TRBJ2-5 . TRBV6-6 TGTGCCAGCAGTTCCCTCCAGTACTTC CASSSLQYF
TRBD2 16 TRBJ2-1 many TRBV7-7 TGTGCTAGCAGCTTAGCGTCGAGCGGGGGCTACAATGAGCAGTTCTTC CASSLASSGGYNEQFF
TRBD1 13 TRBJ1-2 few TRBV29-1 TGCAGCGTTACGGGACAGGAAAACTATGGCTACACCTTC CSVTGQENYGYTF
. 16 TRBJ1-5 . TRBV4-1 TGCGCCAGCAGCCAAGAAGGGGCCTTGGGCAATCAGCCCCAGCATTTT CASSQEGALGNQPQHF
. 14 TRBJ2-5 many TRBV7-2 TGTGCCAGCAGCTTAGTTAGCAATGAAGAGACCCAGTACTTC CASSLVSNEETQYF
TRBD1 11 TRBJ1-2 . TRBV20-1 TGCAGTGTTGACAGGGGGCATGGCTACACCTTC CSVDRGHGYTF
TRBD2 16 TRBJ2-3 many TRBV4-2 TGTGCCAGCAGCCATGTACTAGCGGGAATCACAGATACGCAGTATTTT CASSHVLAGITDTQYF
TRBD2 16 TRBJ2-5 . TRBV14 TGTGCCAGCAGCCAATCCGGACTAGCAGGGTATGAGACCCAGTACTTC CASSQSGLAGYETQYF
. 13 TRBJ2-1 . TRBV6-1 TGTGCCAGCAGGGACAGCAAGTACAATGAGCAGTTCTTC CASRDSKYNEQFF